This T cell receptor beta chain was documented in a study of Graves' ophthalmopathy and Graves' hyperthyroidism. Study-wide background: No ophthalmopathy within 18 months of follow-up signified stable hyperthyroidism. Study-level points and caveats: Built on 13 signatures, a model told ophthalmopathy apart from stable hyperthyroidism with about 91% sensitivity and approximately 80% specificity.

The CDR3 totals 15 residues. Per germline, CDR1 SGHAT and CDR2 FQDESV (reference sequence). With 1 base removed from V and 0 bases from J, the gap between germline ends came to 10 bases. As the template, RNA transcripts were used to amplify TCR beta CDR3 regions. An opening RT-PCR round employed HTBI primers and preceded a second-round multiplex PCR. TCRdb re-derived calls from the multiplex PCR reads in MiXCR, one entry per CDR3 protein. This sample carries about 550,000 distinct CDR3 sequences, under 40% of them seen once, and the ten largest clones take about 4%. Certain patients, namely those with other autoimmune diseases, uncontrolled infections, pregnancy or lactation, were excluded. About this clonotype: Its antigen is currently unknown.

Sequenced sample: peripheral blood or thyroid tissue (not recorded which). The sequence derives from an adult man with Graves' hyperthyroidism. The chain joins TRBV11-1 to TRBJ2-7; D is perhaps TRBD1 (6 bases). CDR3 amino acids: CASSLDRATSYEQYF. CDR3 DNA sequence: TGTGCCAGCAGCTTAGACAGGGCAACCTCCTACGAGCAGTACTTC. Using reference TRBV11-1 and TRBJ2-7 for the parts outside the CDR3, the full variable domain is EAEVAQSPRYKITEKSQAVAFWCDPISGHATLYWYRQILGQGPELLVQFQDESVVDDSQLPKDRFSAERLKGVDSTLKIQPAELGDSAMYLCASSLDRATSYEQYFGPGTRLTVT.